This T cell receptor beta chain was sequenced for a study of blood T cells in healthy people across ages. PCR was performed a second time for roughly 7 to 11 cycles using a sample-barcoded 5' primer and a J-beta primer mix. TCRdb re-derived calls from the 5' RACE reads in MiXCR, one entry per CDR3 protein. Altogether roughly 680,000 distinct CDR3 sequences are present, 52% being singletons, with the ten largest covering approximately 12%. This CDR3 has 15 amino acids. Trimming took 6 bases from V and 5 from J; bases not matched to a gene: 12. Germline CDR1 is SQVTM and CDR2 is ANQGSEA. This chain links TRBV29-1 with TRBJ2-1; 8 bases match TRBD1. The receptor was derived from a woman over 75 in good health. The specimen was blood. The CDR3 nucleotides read TGCAGCGTCCGCAATCAGGGGGCTGGCAACAATGAGCAGTTCTTC. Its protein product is CSVRNQGAGNNEQFF.